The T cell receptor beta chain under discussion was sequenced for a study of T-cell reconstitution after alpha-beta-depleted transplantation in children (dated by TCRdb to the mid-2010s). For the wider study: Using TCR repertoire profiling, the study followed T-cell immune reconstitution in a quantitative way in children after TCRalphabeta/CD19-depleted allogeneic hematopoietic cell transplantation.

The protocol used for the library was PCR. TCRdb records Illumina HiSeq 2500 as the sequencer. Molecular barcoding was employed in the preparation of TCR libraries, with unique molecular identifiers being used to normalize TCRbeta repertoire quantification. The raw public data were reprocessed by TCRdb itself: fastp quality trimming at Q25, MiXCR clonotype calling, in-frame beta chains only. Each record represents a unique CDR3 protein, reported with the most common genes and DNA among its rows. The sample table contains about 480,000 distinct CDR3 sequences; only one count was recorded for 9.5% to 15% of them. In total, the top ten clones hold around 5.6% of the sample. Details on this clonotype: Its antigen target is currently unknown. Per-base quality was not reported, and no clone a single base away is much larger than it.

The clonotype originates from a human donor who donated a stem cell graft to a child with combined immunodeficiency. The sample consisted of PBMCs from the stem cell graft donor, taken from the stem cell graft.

The CDR3 loop reads CASTPAAGGRNEQFF. The sequence in DNA is TGTGCCAGCACCCCCGCGGCGGGGGGGCGCAATGAGCAGTTCTTC. The chain uses TRBV6-1 and TRBJ2-1, with 9 middle bases fitting TRBD2. The germline V end is reduced by 7 bases and the J end by 6 bases; junction bases left unmatched: 10. The CDR3 numbers 15 residues from cysteine through phenylalanine. Solely the CDR3 DNA is kept, with 45 bases framed from the first base. The germline V gene yields MNHNS for CDR1 and SASEGT for CDR2.